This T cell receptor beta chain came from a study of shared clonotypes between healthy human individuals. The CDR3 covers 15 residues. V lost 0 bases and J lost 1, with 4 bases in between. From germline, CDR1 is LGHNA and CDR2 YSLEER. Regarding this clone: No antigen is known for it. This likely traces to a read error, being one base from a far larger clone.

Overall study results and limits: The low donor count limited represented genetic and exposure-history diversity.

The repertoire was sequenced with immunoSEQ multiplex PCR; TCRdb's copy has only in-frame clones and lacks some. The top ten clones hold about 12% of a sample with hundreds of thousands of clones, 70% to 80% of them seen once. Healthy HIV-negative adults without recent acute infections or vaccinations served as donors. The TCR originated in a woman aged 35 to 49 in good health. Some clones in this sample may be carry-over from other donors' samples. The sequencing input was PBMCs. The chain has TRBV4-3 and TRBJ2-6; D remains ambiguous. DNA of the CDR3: TGCGCCAGCAGCCAAGAGGGGTCTGGGGCCAACGTCCTGACTTTC. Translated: CASSQEGSGANVLTF.